The rows below give T cell receptor beta chains drawn from one sample of a study of blood T cell repertoires in COVID-19. The repertoire was sequenced with immunoSEQ multiplex PCR; TCRdb's copy has only in-frame clones and lacks some. The table has 260,000 or so clones, about 87% seen once; the top ten hold roughly 8.6%. Sample: peripheral blood. The receptors derive from a human donor in a cohort sampled during active COVID-19. The CDR3 runs from the conserved cysteine through the conserved F or W. Each record gives: D gene, clone size, J gene, V gene, CDR3 DNA, CDR3 protein. D genes are given only for firm matches. Clone sizes are given selectively: once, few, many, or a class where the clone is expanded.

>TRBD2|-|TRBJ2-1|TRBV6-5
TGTGCCAGCATTATGGGGGGGACCCAGAACAATGAGCAGTTCTTC
CASIMGGTQNNEQFF
>TRBD1|once|TRBJ2-2|TRBV5-1
TGCGCCAGCAGCTCAAGGACAGGGGGAACCGGGGAGCTGTTTTTT
CASSSRTGGTGELFF
>-|-|TRBJ1-5|TRBV6-5
TGTGCCAGCAGTCCGCAGGGAGGGCGCAATCAGCCCCAGCATTTT
CASSPQGGRNQPQHF
>TRBD1|once|TRBJ1-2|TRBV7-6
TGTGCCAGCAGCTTCCGGACAGGGGGGATATCGGGCTATGGCTACACCTTC
CASSFRTGGISGYGYTF
>-|-|TRBJ1-4|TRBV4-1
TGCGCCAGCAGCCAAGTGGGCGGGACTAATGAAAAACTGTTTTTT
CASSQVGGTNEKLFF
>-|-|TRBJ2-1|TRBV6-2/TRBV6-3
TGTGCCAGCAGCTATGCTAGCGTTGAGCAGTTCTTC
CASSYASVEQFF
>TRBD2|-|TRBJ2-5|TRBV28
TGTGCCAGCAGTTCCGCGGCTAGCGGGGGGTCCGAAGAGACCCAGTACTTC
CASSSAASGGSEETQYF
>-|-|TRBJ2-2|TRBV19
TGTGCCAGTAGTATGTTCCTAGGGGGTTCCCCGGGCACCGGGGAGCTGTTTTTT
CASSMFLGGSPGTGELFF
>-|-|TRBJ1-1|TRBV29-1
TGCAGCACGCGGACACAGAACACTGAAGCTTTCTTT
CSTRTQNTEAFF
>-|-|TRBJ1-1|TRBV6-5
TGTGCCAGCAGTTACTCGGTCCAGGGGACTGAAGCTTTCTTT
CASSYSVQGTEAFF
>-|-|TRBJ1-4|TRBV4-1
TGCGCCAGCAGCCAAGATAGGCAGGGTAGTGAAAAACTGTTTTTT
CASSQDRQGSEKLFF
>-|-|TRBJ2-3|TRBV2
TGTGCCAGCAGTCTGCCAGGGAGCACAGATACGCAGTATTTT
CASSLPGSTDTQYF
>TRBD1|-|TRBJ1-1|TRBV12-3/TRBV12-4
TGTGCCAGCAGGGCCAGGGGGAGCGGTGAAGCTTTCTTT
CASRARGSGEAFF
>-|-|TRBJ2-2|TRBV3-1/TRBV3-2
TGTGCCAGCAGCCCGCTTTGGGCTGGGGAGCTGTTTTTT
CASSPLWAGELFF
>-|once|TRBJ2-7|TRBV3-1/TRBV3-2
TGTGCCAGCAGCCAAGATCCGTGGCAGGGAAGGGCCTACGAGCAGTACTTC
CASSQDPWQGRAYEQYF
>-|-|TRBJ2-7|TRBV5-6
TGTGCCAGCAGCCCCCGACCGGGCTCCTACGAGCAGTACTTC
CASSPRPGSYEQYF
>TRBD1|-|TRBJ1-1|TRBV7-9
TGTGCCAGCAGCTTGGGACAGGGGACTGAAGCTTTCTTT
CASSLGQGTEAFF
>TRBD2|-|TRBJ2-7|TRBV5-3
TGTGCCAGAAGCTCAAGCGGGAGCCCCTACGAGCAGTACTTC
CARSSSGSPYEQYF
>-|-|TRBJ2-1|TRBV5-1
TGCGCCAGCAGCTTGACGGGATCCCAGTACAATGAGCAGTTCTTC
CASSLTGSQYNEQFF
>-|-|TRBJ1-2|TRBV19
TGTGCCAGTAGTGATGCAGGGGACTATGGCTACACCTTC
CASSDAGDYGYTF
>TRBD2|-|TRBJ2-1|TRBV11-2
TGTGCCAGCAGCTCCTCAGCGGGGAATGAGCAGTTCTTC
CASSSSAGNEQFF
>-|-|TRBJ2-5|TRBV3-1/TRBV3-2
TGTGCCAGCAGCCAAGTTTGGCGCGGGATAGGAGAGACCCAGTACTTC
CASSQVWRGIGETQYF
>TRBD1|once|TRBJ1-4|TRBV5-1
TGCGCCAGCAGCCAGACAGGGGGCCTCCGGAATGAAAAACTGTTTTTT
CASSQTGGLRNEKLFF
>TRBD2|-|TRBJ2-1|TRBV9
TGTGCCAGCAGCGTAGACCCACTAGCGTCGCCCCTCAATGAGCAGTTCTTC
CASSVDPLASPLNEQFF
>TRBD1|-|TRBJ1-1|TRBV12-3/TRBV12-4
TGTGCCAGCAGGGGGACAGGGGGCACTGAAGCTTTCTTT
CASRGTGGTEAFF
>-|-|TRBJ1-1|TRBV6-2/TRBV6-3
TGTGCCAGCAGTTACGGGGGCTACACTGAAGCTTTCTTT
CASSYGGYTEAFF
>-|once|TRBJ1-2|TRBV5-6
TGTGCCAGCAGCTTTGGCAGGGTTAATCGTATTGGCTACACCTTC
CASSFGRVNRIGYTF
>-|-|TRBJ2-5|TRBV23-1
TGCGCCAGCAGTCAATCGGGGTACGGGGTGTCCACCGAGACCCAGTACTTC
CASSQSGYGVSTETQYF
>TRBD2|-|TRBJ2-5|TRBV5-1
TGCGCCAGCAGTCTAGCGGGAGAGACCCAGTACTTC
CASSLAGETQYF
>-|-|TRBJ2-1|TRBV19
TGTGCCAGTAGCAAAGAAACAACCTACAATGAGCAGTTCTTC
CASSKETTYNEQFF
>-|few|TRBJ2-5|TRBV19
TGTGCCAGCTCATACGGAGGAGAGACCCAGTACTTC
CASSYGGETQYF
>TRBD1|-|TRBJ1-1|TRBV7-8
TGTGCCAGCACGACAGGGTCGGTGAACACTGAAGCTTTCTTT
CASTTGSVNTEAFF
>TRBD1|-|TRBJ2-7|TRBV5-1
TGCGCCAGCAGCTTGGTGGACAGGGGCTACCGTACCTACGAGCAGTACTTC
CASSLVDRGYRTYEQYF
>-|-|TRBJ2-7|TRBV6-2/TRBV6-3
TGTGCCAGCAGTGTCGGGTACGAGCAGTACTTC
CASSVGYEQYF
>-|-|TRBJ2-3|TRBV19
TGTGCCAGTACCCGAACGGGTGCGGATACGCAGTATTTT
CASTRTGADTQYF
>-|once|TRBJ2-3|TRBV5-1
TGCGCCAGCAGCTTGGAACTTCTGCTGCATTTT
CASSLELLLHF
>-|-|TRBJ1-4|TRBV4-1
TGCGCCAGCAGCCAAGCCTTCGGGGGGGGCTCAGAAAAACTGTTTTTT
CASSQAFGGGSEKLFF
>TRBD2|-|TRBJ2-7|TRBV7-2
TGTGCCAGCAGCTTGAGCGGGAGGAGTTACGAGCAGTACTTC
CASSLSGRSYEQYF
>TRBD2|-|TRBJ2-5|TRBV5-5
TGTGCCAGCAGCGCCGGGACTAGCGGGAGTCGATACGGGACCCAGTACTTC
CASSAGTSGSRYGTQYF
>TRBD1|once|TRBJ2-7|TRBV27
TGTGCCAGCAGTTCGGGACAGGCTTGGTACTTC
CASSSGQAWYF
>-|-|TRBJ1-1|TRBV27
TGTGCCAGCAGTTTATCGGGGGGGAGAACACAAGCTTTCTTT
CASSLSGGRTQAFF
>-|-|TRBJ2-1|TRBV6-5
TGTGCCAGCAGATCAGACCGGGACAAATCCAATGAGCAGTTCTTC
CASRSDRDKSNEQFF
>-|-|TRBJ2-5|TRBV2
TGTGCCAGCAGTCAGACCGGAGTGGGGGGACAAGAGACCCAGTACTTC
CASSQTGVGGQETQYF
>TRBD2|once|TRBJ2-7|TRBV19
TGTGCCAGTAGTACTCGGACTAGCGGGAGGGCCAGGGCTTACGAGCAGTACTTC
CASSTRTSGRARAYEQYF
>TRBD1|-|TRBJ1-2|TRBV6-5
TGTGCCAGCCTTAGACAGGGATATGGCTACACCTTC
CASLRQGYGYTF
>TRBD1|once|TRBJ2-2|TRBV10-3
TGTGCCATCAGTGGCGGGACAGGGGGCCTGACCGGGGAGCTGTTTTTT
CAISGGTGGLTGELFF